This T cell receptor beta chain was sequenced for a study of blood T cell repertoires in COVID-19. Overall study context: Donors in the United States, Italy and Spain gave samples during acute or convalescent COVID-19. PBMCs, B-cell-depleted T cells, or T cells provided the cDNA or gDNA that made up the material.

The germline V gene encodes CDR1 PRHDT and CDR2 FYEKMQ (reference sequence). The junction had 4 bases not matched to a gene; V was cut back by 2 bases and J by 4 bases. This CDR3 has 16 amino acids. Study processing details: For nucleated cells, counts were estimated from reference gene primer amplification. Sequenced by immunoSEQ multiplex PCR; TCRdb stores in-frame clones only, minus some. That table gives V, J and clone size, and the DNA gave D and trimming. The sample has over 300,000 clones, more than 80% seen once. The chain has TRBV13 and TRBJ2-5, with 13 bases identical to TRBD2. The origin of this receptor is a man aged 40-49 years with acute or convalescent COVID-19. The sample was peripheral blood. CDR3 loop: CASSLYTSGGAETQYF. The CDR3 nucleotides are TGTGCCAGCAGCTTATATACTAGCGGGGGGGCAGAGACCCAGTACTTC.